This T cell receptor beta chain stems from a study of blood T cell repertoires in COVID-19. Study overall: The study drew acute and convalescent COVID-19 samples from the United States, Italy and Spain. In each case, the material was cDNA or gDNA derived from T cells, B-cell-depleted T cells, or PBMCs.

This clone was counted once. Authors' methods: Quantification of nucleated cells was approximated via reference gene primer amplification. Sequenced by immunoSEQ multiplex PCR; TCRdb stores in-frame clones only, minus some. That table is the source of V, J and clone size, and D and trimming were worked out from the DNA. Among about 130,000 clones listed, approximately 88% were seen once. The CDR3 spans 15 residues. V lost 4 bases, J lost 2 bases, and 2 bases stayed unmatched. Germline CDR1 LNHDA, CDR2 SQIVND (reference sequence). The chain employs TRBV19 and TRBJ2-6, with 7 bases lining up with TRBD1. The source is a woman aged 25 to 39 who had recovered from COVID-19. The sequenced sample consisted of peripheral blood. CDR3 sequence (DNA): TGTGCCAGTAGTAATCAGGGGGCTGGGGCCAACGTCCTGACTTTC. This sequence encodes CASSNQGAGANVLTF. The full variable domain, in which reference TRBV19 and TRBJ2-6 provide the parts outside the CDR3, is DGGITQSPKYLFRKEGQNVTLSCEQNLNHDAMYWYRQDPGQGLRLIYYSQIVNDFQKGDIAEGYSVSREKKESFPLTVTSAQKNPTAFYLCASSNQGAGANVLTFGAGSRLTVL.